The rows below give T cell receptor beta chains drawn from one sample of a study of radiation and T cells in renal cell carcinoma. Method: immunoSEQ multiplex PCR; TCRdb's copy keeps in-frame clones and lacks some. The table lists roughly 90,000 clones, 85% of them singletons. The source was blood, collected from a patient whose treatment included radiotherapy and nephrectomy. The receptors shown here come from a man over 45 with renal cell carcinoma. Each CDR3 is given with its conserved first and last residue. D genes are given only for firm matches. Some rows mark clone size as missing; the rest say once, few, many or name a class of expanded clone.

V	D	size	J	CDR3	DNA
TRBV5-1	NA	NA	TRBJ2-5	CASSLDGETQYF	TGCGCCAGCAGCTTGGATGGAGAGACCCAGTACTTC
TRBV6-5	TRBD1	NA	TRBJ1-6	CASRTGRYYNSPLHF	TGTGCCAGCAGGACAGGGAGGTACTATAATTCACCCCTCCACTTT
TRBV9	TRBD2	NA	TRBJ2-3	CASSVGTSGVTDTQYF	TGTGCCAGCAGCGTAGGCACTAGCGGGGTCACAGATACGCAGTATTTT
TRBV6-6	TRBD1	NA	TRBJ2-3	CASSSQGVSTDTQYF	TGTGCCAGCAGCTCGCAGGGGGTTTCAACAGATACGCAGTATTTT
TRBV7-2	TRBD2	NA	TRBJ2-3	CASSPGSGLAGPTQYF	TGTGCCAGCAGCCCAGGTTCGGGACTAGCGGGCCCAACGCAGTATTTT
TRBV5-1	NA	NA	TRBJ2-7	CASSLGLLVSEQYF	TGCGCCAGCAGCTTGGGACTATTAGTCTCCGAGCAGTACTTC
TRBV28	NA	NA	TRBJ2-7	CASSQIAVLDGEQYF	TGTGCCAGCAGCCAAATAGCGGTCCTTGACGGCGAGCAGTACTTC
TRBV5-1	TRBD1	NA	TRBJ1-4	CASSLGDSSNEKLFF	TGCGCCAGCAGCTTGGGGGACAGCTCTAATGAAAAATTGTTTTTT
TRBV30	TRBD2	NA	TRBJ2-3	CAWGLSGLVTNTQYF	TGTGCCTGGGGGCTCTCGGGACTAGTAACTAATACGCAGTATTTT
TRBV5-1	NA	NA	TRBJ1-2	CASSAEAANYGYTF	TGCGCCAGCAGCGCAGAGGCAGCTAACTATGGCTACACCTTC
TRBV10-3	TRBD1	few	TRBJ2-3	CAGGGKGADTQYF	TGTGCCGGAGGCGGAAAGGGGGCGGATACGCAGTATTTT
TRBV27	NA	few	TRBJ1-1	CASSFGGAEAFF	TGTGCCAGCAGTTTCGGTGGGGCTGAAGCTTTCTTT
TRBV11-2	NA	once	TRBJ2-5	CASSPLGVQETQYF	TGTGCCAGCAGCCCCCTGGGGGTACAAGAGACCCAGTACTTC
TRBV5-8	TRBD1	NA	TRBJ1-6	CASSPGTGGSYNSPLHF	TGTGCCAGCAGCCCGGGGACAGGGGGGTCCTATAATTCACCCCTCCACTTT
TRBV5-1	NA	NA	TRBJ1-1	CASSFNSEVTEAFF	TGCGCCAGCAGCTTTAATTCAGAAGTCACTGAAGCTTTCTTT
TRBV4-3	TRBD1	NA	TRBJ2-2	CASSLTGGGDTGELFF	TGCGCCAGCAGCCTGACAGGGGGCGGCGACACCGGGGAGCTGTTTTTT
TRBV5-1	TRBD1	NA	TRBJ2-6	CASSLDGQGVNVLTF	TGCGCCAGCAGCTTGGATGGACAGGGGGTCAACGTCCTGACTTTC
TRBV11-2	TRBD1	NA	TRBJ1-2	CASSSPGTGEYGYTF	TGTGCCAGCAGCTCCCCTGGCACAGGGGAGTATGGCTACACCTTC
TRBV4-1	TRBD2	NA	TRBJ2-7	CASSLGTSGITEQYF	TGCGCCAGCAGCCTCGGGACTAGCGGGATCACGGAGCAGTACTTC
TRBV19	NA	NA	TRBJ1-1	CASSIGNTEAFF	TGTGCCAGTTCAATCGGGAACACTGAAGCTTTCTTT
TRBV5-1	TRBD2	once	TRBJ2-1	CASSLIGGNGNEQFF	TGCGCCAGCAGCTTGATCGGGGGGAACGGGAATGAGCAGTTCTTC
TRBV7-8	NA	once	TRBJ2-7	CASSLATFRGVPYEQYF	TGTGCCAGCAGCTTAGCTACCTTCAGGGGGGTTCCCTACGAGCAGTACTTC
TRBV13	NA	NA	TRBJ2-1	CASSYEYNEQFF	TGTGCCAGCAGCTACGAGTACAATGAGCAGTTCTTC
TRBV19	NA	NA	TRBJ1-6	CASSVNPGTLTPLHF	TGTGCCAGTAGTGTAAACCCCGGGACCCTAACACCCCTCCACTTT
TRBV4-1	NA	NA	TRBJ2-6	CASSQEDGDHSGANVLTF	TGCGCCAGCAGCCAAGAGGACGGAGACCACTCTGGGGCCAACGTCCTGACTTTC
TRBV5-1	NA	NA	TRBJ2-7	CASSFTGNYEQYF	TGCGCCAGCAGCTTTACCGGTAACTACGAGCAGTACTTC
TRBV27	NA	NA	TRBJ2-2	CASSSAAGTGELFF	TGTGCCAGCAGTTCGGCAGCCGGCACCGGGGAGCTGTTTTTT
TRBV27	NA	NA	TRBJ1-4	CASRSFATNEKLFF	TGTGCCAGCAGGTCATTCGCAACTAATGAAAAACTGTTTTTT